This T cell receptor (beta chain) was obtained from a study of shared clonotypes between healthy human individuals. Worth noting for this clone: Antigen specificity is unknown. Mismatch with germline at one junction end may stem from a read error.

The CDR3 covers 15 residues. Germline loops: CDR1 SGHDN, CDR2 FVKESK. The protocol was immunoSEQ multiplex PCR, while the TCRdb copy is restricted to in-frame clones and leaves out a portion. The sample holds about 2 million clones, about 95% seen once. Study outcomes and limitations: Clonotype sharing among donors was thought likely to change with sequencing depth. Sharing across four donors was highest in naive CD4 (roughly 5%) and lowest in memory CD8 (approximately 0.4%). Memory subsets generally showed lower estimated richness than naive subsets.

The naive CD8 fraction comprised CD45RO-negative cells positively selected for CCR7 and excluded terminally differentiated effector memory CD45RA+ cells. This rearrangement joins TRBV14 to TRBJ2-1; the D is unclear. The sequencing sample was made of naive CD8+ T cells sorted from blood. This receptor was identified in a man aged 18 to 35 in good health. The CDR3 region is CASSEDPSSYNEQFF. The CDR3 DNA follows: TGTGCCAGCAGCGAAGACCCGAGCTCCTACAATGAGCAGTTCTTC.